This TCR beta chain was found in a study of blood T cell repertoires in COVID-19. Study-level background: COVID-19 samples from acute and convalescent phases originated in the United States, Italy and Spain. Nucleic acid was either cDNA or gDNA, and it came from T cells, B-cell-depleted T cells, or PBMCs.

Some clones are missing from TCRdb's copy, which holds only in-frame ones; the method was immunoSEQ multiplex PCR. There are a few hundred thousand clones in the sample; approximately 83% occur only once, and roughly 3.1% lies in the top ten. Germline trimming cut 5 bases from V and 3 bases from J; bases unmatched to any gene: 8. CDR1 is GTSNPN, CDR2 SVGIG, per germline (reference sequence). CDR3 length equals 14 residues. Cohorts were assigned according to the clinical history that participants reported. The rearrangement uses TRBV30 and TRBJ2-7; 9 positions match TRBD1. This sequence was found in a middle-aged man who had recovered from COVID-19. Source material: PBMCs or T cells enriched from blood (not recorded which). The CDR3 sequence is CAWATGQGLYEQYF. DNA for the CDR3: TGTGCCTGGGCGACAGGACAGGGGCTCTACGAGCAGTACTTC.